This TCR beta chain is from a study of a mutant IDH1 vaccine in newly diagnosed glioma. Germline CDR1 LNHDA, CDR2 SQIVND (reference sequence). The CDR3 consists of 14 residues. The V segment lost 9 bases and the J segment 0 bases; nucleotides outside the gene matches: 5. On this clone itself: Its antigen remains unidentified.

Time point described: week 35, safety follow-up. The investigators gave 300 ug of mutant IDH1 20-mer peptide in each vaccine dose, together with topical imiquimod. Generated by immunoSEQ multiplex PCR, the TCRdb table keeps only in-frame clones and is missing some. Among tens of thousands of clones, roughly four fifths were seen once, and the ten largest hold roughly 5.7%. The study's findings and limits: Vaccine-induced immune responses occurred in 93.3% of patients.

The chain combines TRBV19 with TRBJ1-5, with 7 bases matching TRBD1. The TCR was taken from a man aged 40-49 years with glioma. The source material was PBMCs, sampled from a glioma patient whose treatment included an IDH1 peptide vaccine. CDR3 DNA: TGTGCCAGCAGGACAGGAGATAGCAATCAGCCCCAGCATTTT. Encoded protein: CASRTGDSNQPQHF.